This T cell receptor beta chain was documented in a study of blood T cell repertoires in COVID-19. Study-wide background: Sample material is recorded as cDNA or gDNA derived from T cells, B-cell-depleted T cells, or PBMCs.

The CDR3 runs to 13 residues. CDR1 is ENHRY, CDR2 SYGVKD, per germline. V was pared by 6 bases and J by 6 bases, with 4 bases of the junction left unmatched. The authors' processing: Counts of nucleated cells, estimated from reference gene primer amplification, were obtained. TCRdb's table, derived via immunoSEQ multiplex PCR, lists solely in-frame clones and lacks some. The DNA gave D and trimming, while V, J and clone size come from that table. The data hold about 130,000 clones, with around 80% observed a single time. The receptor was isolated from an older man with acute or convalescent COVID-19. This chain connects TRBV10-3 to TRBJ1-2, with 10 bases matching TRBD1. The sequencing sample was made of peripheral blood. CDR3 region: CAIRGTGVDGYTF. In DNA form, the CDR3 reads TGTGCCATCAGAGGGACAGGGGTTGATGGCTACACCTTC.